The source of this TCR beta chain is a study of blood T cells in healthy people across ages. Study-level findings and limits: A roughly linear age-dependent decrease characterized TCR beta diversity per million T cells.

Healthy Russian Caucasian donors spanned ages about 6 to 95 years. Isolation recovered at least 6 million PBMCs from every sample. The V end lost 4 bases, the J end lost 7 bases, and 13 bases lay between the germline ends. The germline V gene encodes CDR1 SGHTA and CDR2 FQGNSA. CDR3 length equals 13 residues. Points on this clonotype: The antigen remains unidentified. This could be a read error, since a much larger clone is one nucleotide away.

The authors ran a second PCR of 7 to 11 cycles using a sample-barcoded 5' primer and a J-beta primer mix. TCRdb used MiXCR to reprocess the 5' RACE reads, holding one entry per CDR3 protein. The sample contains hundreds of thousands of distinct CDR3 sequences, approximately 31% of which appear only once. The source of this sequence is a woman aged 80 or over in good health. The chain uses TRBV7-2 and TRBJ1-2; maybe TRBD1 (5 bases). The sequenced sample was blood. The DNA of the CDR3 is TGTGCCAGCAGCTGGGGGTTTCGGGGTGGCTACACCTTC. This translates into CASSWGFRGGYTF.